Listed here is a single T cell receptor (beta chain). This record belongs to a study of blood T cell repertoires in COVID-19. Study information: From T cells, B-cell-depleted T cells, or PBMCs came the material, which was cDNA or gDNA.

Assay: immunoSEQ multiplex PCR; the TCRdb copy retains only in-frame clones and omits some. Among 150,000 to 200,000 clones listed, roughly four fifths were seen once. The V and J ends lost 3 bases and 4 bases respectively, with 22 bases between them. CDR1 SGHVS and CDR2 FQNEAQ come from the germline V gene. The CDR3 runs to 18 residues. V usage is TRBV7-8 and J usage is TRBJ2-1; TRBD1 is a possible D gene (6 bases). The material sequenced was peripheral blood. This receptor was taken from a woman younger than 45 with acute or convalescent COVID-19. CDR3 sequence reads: CASSFGGGNRASYNEQFF. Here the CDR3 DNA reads TGTGCCAGCAGCTTTGGTGGGGGTAACAGGGCCTCTTACAATGAGCAGTTCTTC.